This T cell receptor (beta chain) was obtained from a study of T cell clones after liver transplantation. Points from the study as a whole: In 5 of 8 subjects, circulating graft-donor-reactive CD4 TCRbeta sequences fell significantly after transplant.

Sequencing was performed with immunoSEQ multiplex PCR; in TCRdb, only in-frame clones are kept and a portion is missing. The sample comprises over 45,000 clones, 55% to 85% of which are singletons, and less than 10% rests with the top ten. As for this clone: Its antigen remains unknown.

The CDR3 loop spans 12 amino acids. Per germline, CDR1 SGHNT and CDR2 YENEEA. Trimming shortened V by 3 bases and J by 10 bases, and 10 bases separated the two germline ends. The source was CD4+ T cells from blood, collected more than 53 months after liver transplant. The chain joins TRBV11-3 to TRBJ2-1; perhaps TRBD2 as D (6 bases). The sequence was obtained from a human patient who received a liver transplant. Some T cells here may be from the graft donor. CDR3 in DNA: TGTGCCAGCAGCTTCGGAGGGGTCGAGCAGTTCTTC. The encoded protein is CASSFGGVEQFF.